These T cell receptor beta chains were read from a single sample in a study of Ad26.COV2.S vaccination and SARS-CoV-2 variants. Sequencing was performed with immunoSEQ multiplex PCR; in TCRdb, only in-frame clones are kept and a portion is missing. This table has fewer than 150,000 clones, roughly 89% appearing once. Material: peripheral blood, obtained after recovery from COVID-19. The source is a human donor who had recovered from COVID-19. Both conserved end residues are part of each CDR3. D genes are given only for firm matches. For some rows the clone size is stated as once, few or many, or as a class when expanded; others skip it.

CDR3,DNA,size,D,V,J
CASGAKGQNGYTF,TGTGCCAGTGGGGCAAAAGGACAGAATGGCTACACCTTC,-,-,TRBV21-1,TRBJ1-2
CSVEESPGLNEKLFF,TGCAGCGTTGAAGAGTCCCCCGGACTTAATGAAAAACTGTTTTTT,-,-,TRBV29-1,TRBJ1-4
CAWSAGDPQPQHF,TGTGCCTGGAGCGCAGGGGACCCTCAGCCCCAGCATTTT,-,-,TRBV30,TRBJ1-5
CASSPYTGEEQYF,TGTGCCAGCTCACCATATACAGGGGAAGAGCAGTACTTC,-,TRBD1,TRBV18,TRBJ2-7
CASSLSGQGTYNEQFF,TGTGCCAGCAGTTTGTCGGGACAGGGCACCTACAATGAGCAGTTCTTC,-,TRBD1,TRBV28,TRBJ2-1
CASSNSGGGNQPQHF,TGTGCCAGCAGCAATAGTGGGGGCGGCAATCAGCCCCAGCATTTT,once,-,TRBV7-9,TRBJ1-5
CASSELAGTTDTQYF,TGCGCCAGCAGTGAGTTAGCGGGGACCACAGATACGCAGTATTTT,-,TRBD2,TRBV10-1,TRBJ2-3
CASSFRDRVSDTQYF,TGTGCCAGCAGCTTCCGGGACAGGGTTTCAGATACGCAGTATTTT,-,TRBD1,TRBV7-2,TRBJ2-3
CASSASPGTAGGQETQYF,TGTGCCAGCAGCGCGTCTCCCGGGACAGCTGGGGGGCAAGAGACCCAGTACTTC,-,-,TRBV9,TRBJ2-5
CASGADSNEQYF,TGTGCGAGCGGGGCAGACTCCAACGAGCAGTACTTC,-,TRBD2,TRBV28,TRBJ2-7
CASRGLGGNYGYTF,TGTGCCAGCAGGGGCCTGGGGGGGAACTATGGCTACACCTTC,-,-,TRBV28,TRBJ1-2
CSVDPLGKEQYF,TGCAGCGTTGATCCCTTGGGCAAAGAGCAGTACTTC,-,-,TRBV29-1,TRBJ2-7
CASSGQYNSPLHF,TGTGCCAGTAGTGGACAGTATAATTCACCCCTCCACTTT,few,-,TRBV19,TRBJ1-6
CASIGPDDRTYEQYF,TGTGCCAGCATCGGGCCCGATGACAGAACCTACGAGCAGTACTTC,-,-,TRBV6-5,TRBJ2-7
CASSYSQGISTDTQYF,TGTGCCAGCAGTTACTCTCAAGGGATTTCCACAGATACGCAGTATTTT,-,-,TRBV6-6,TRBJ2-3
CATSEGLAGGFLSTDTQYF,TGTGCCACCAGTGAGGGACTAGCGGGGGGCTTCCTTAGCACAGATACGCAGTATTTT,-,TRBD2,TRBV24-1,TRBJ2-3
CASSERRDSTDTQYF,TGTGCCAGCAGTGAAAGAAGGGATAGCACAGATACGCAGTATTTT,-,-,TRBV6-1,TRBJ2-3
CASSATGGAQETQYF,TGTGCCAGCAGCGCCACTGGTGGGGCGCAAGAGACCCAGTACTTC,-,-,TRBV9,TRBJ2-5
CASSVAFGKLFF,TGTGCCAGCAGCGTTGCGTTTGGAAAACTGTTTTTT,-,-,TRBV9,TRBJ1-4
CASSLVRNEAFF,TGTGCCAGCAGCTTAGTGCGGAATGAAGCTTTCTTT,-,-,TRBV7-2,TRBJ1-1
CASSYSLRGGLGEQFF,TGTGCCAGCAGTTACTCTTTACGGGGGGGCCTGGGTGAGCAGTTCTTC,-,TRBD2,TRBV6-5,TRBJ2-1